This T cell receptor (beta chain) was sequenced in a study of blood T cell repertoires in COVID-19. Original methodology: Researchers report that nucleated cell counts were estimated from reference gene primer amplification. TCRdb's table, derived via immunoSEQ multiplex PCR, lists solely in-frame clones and lacks some. V and J calls and clone size are given by that table; D and trimming were obtained from the DNA. The sample has 100,000 to 120,000 clones, roughly 88% seen once. The clonotype was recovered from a woman aged 70-85 years who had recovered from COVID-19. Sequenced input: peripheral blood.

CDR3 protein: CASSPISGTALNQPQHF. The CDR3 DNA is TGTGCCAGCAGTCCCATATCCGGGACAGCTTTGAATCAGCCCCAGCATTTT. The J gene is TRBJ1-5, the V gene TRBV28, with 7 bases that match TRBD1. This CDR3 comprises 17 residues. With 5 bases clipped from V and 4 bases from J, the junction kept 14 bases outside the gene matches. Germline V CDR1 and CDR2: MDHEN, SYDVKM.